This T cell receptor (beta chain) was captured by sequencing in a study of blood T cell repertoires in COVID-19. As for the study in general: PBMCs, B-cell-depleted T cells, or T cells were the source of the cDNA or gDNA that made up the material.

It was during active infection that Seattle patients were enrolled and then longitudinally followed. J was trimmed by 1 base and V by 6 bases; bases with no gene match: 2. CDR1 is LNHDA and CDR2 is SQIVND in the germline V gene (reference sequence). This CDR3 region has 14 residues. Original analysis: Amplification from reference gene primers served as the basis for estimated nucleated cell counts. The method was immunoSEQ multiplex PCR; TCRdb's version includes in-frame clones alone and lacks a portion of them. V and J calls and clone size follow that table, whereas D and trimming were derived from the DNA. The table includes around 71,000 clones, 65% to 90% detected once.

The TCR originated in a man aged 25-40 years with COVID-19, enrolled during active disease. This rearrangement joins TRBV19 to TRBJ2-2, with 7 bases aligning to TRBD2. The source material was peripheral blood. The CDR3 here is CASSWGGNTGELFF. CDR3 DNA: TGTGCCAGTAGCTGGGGGGGGAACACCGGGGAGCTGTTTTTT.